Sequencing of this T cell receptor beta chain was carried out in a study of T-cell memory formation after mild COVID-19. Study-wide results and caveats: CD4+ bias marked clones expanding day 15 to 37, unlike balanced contracting clones.

TCRdb re-analysed the 5' RACE reads in MiXCR, keeping a single row per CDR3 protein. The sample has roughly 350,000 distinct CDR3 sequences, approximately 15% seen once. This clonotype was recorded a few times. The antigen is not known. V gave up 5 bases and J gave up 6 bases; unmatched junction bases: 9. Germline-derived CDR1 and CDR2 are SGHTA and FQGTGA. The CDR3 extends over 16 amino acids. The V and J genes are TRBV7-3 and TRBJ2-3, with TRBD2 matching 12 bases. Source material: PBMCs or a T cell subset sorted from them (not recorded which). The TCR sequence derives from a man aged 18 to 30 who had mild COVID-19 (a few samples of this study predate the infection). Cell type and time point are not known. The chain's CDR3 is CASSLLAGTSGDTQYF. The CDR3 DNA follows: TGTGCCAGCAGCCTCCTGGCCGGGACTAGCGGGGATACGCAGTATTTT.